This TCR beta chain was observed in a study of T cells in Graves' hyperthyroidism and ophthalmopathy. Many counts were recorded for this clonotype. The source material, RNA transcripts, was used to amplify TCR beta CDR3 regions. The TCR CDR3 first-round RT-PCR relied on the HTBI primer set. TCRdb reanalysed the multiplex PCR reads using MiXCR and keeps one entry per CDR3 protein. This sample has a few hundred thousand distinct CDR3 sequences, with roughly a fifth found just once. Among the patients, aged 18 to 65, hyperthyroidism was newly diagnosed and had lasted under 2 months. It was uncontrolled infection, other autoimmune disease, pregnancy or lactation that excluded patients. V shed 1 base and J shed 2 bases, with 9 bases lying between them. Germline values: CDR1 DFQATT, CDR2 SNEGSKA (reference sequence). The CDR3 consists of 13 residues.

The sequencing input was blood. The chain links TRBV20-1 to TRBJ2-7; D is perhaps TRBD1 (5 bases). This TCR came from a woman aged 50 to 60 with Graves' hyperthyroidism. The CDR3 nucleotides are TGCAGTGCTAGAGGGGGCCTCGCCTACGAGCAGTACTTC. Amino acids: CSARGGLAYEQYF.